The 21 T cell receptor beta chains listed next were all sequenced from one sample in a study of regulatory T cells in long-lasting Graves disease. Construction of TCR beta libraries relied on iRepertoire HTBI primers and on Arm-PCR targeting CDR3 regions. TCRdb independently ran MiXCR on the multiplex PCR reads; one entry per CDR3 protein. Here the sample spans some 560,000 distinct CDR3 sequences, 16% being singletons. The time point denotes: newly diagnosed GD, antithyroid drugs for less than 3 months. PBMC RNA was the source of the TCR library. Separately, the same data were catalogued under a study of T cells in Graves' hyperthyroidism and ophthalmopathy.

The sequenced sample was peripheral blood mononuclear cells (PBMCs), obtained at new diagnosis, from a patient treated with antithyroid drugs. These receptor sequences come from a middle-aged woman with Graves disease.

The chain couples TRBV6-2 or TRBV6-3 to TRBJ1-2; tentative D call: TRBD1 (6 bases). This CDR3 is built from 12 residues. Trimming pared 9 bases from V and 7 bases from J, leaving 15 bases between. Germline-derived CDR1 and CDR2 are MNHEY and SVGEGT. The DNA for the CDR3 is TGTGCCAGTCGGGTAGGAGGGGGTGGCTACACCTTC. Translation: CASRVGGGGYTF.

V gene TRBV7-2 combines with J gene TRBJ2-1, with 9 bases fitting TRBD1. With 3 bases clipped from V and 8 bases from J, the junction kept 8 bases outside the gene matches. Germline CDR1 is SGHTA and CDR2 is FQGNSA. This CDR3 contains 15 residues. The CDR3 region has the DNA TGTGCCAGCAGCTTTTCCGGGACAGGGACCGATGAGCAGTTCTTC. Translated: CASSFSGTGTDEQFF.

This clonotype has a count of ten or more. The CDR3 is CASSDGTEPYGYTF. CDR3 bases: TGTGCCAGCAGTGACGGGACGGAACCCTATGGCTACACCTTC. The chain combines TRBV28 with TRBJ1-2; D is perhaps TRBD1 (5 bases). Trimming cost V 5 bases and J 4 bases, with 14 bases left between them. This CDR3 is built from 14 residues. Looked up from germline, CDR1 is MDHEN and CDR2 is SYDVKM.

The chain carries TRBV18 and TRBJ2-2, with 8 bases lining up with TRBD1. V lost 2 bases and J lost 1; bases outside the gene matches: 6. The CDR3 contains 17 residues. Germline CDR1 KGHSH, CDR2 LQKENI. CDR3 coding DNA: TGTGCCAGCTCACCAGCAACCGGGACAGGGAACACCGGGGAGCTGTTTTTT. It encodes CASSPATGTGNTGELFF.

This clonotype was observed at least ten times. The V and J genes are TRBV6-1 and TRBJ1-1; 7 nucleotides agree with TRBD1. The J segment lost 1 base and the V segment lost 4 bases, leaving 3 bases of the junction unmatched. Germline V gene lookup returns CDR1 MNHNS and CDR2 SASEGT. CDR3 length: 14 amino acids. The CDR3 coding sequence is TGTGCCAGCAGTGGAGACAGGGCGAACACTGAAGCTTTCTTT. Its translation: CASSGDRANTEAFF.

The V and J genes are TRBV2 and TRBJ1-2; D is uncertain. Trimming cost V 8 bases and J 7 bases, with 14 bases left between them. From germline, CDR1 is SNHLY and CDR2 FYNNEI. The CDR3 loop spans 12 amino acids. CDR3 region: CASRYSESGYTF. DNA of the CDR3: TGTGCCAGCCGCTACAGTGAGAGTGGCTACACCTTC.

Details on this clonotype: A far larger clone is off by one base, so a read error is likely. The chain carries TRBV7-2 and TRBJ2-3; D is possibly TRBD2 (5 bases). The J call could be wrong; TRBJ2-7 is a better fit for the DNA end. Germline CDR1 SGHTA, CDR2 FQGNSA. CDR3 size: 15 residues. The CDR3 DNA follows: TGTGCCAGCAGCTTAGGGGCAGGTGCTACTAGCGAGCAGTACTTC. Translating it yields CASSLGAGATSEQYF.

This clonotype was seen more than once but under ten times. The rearrangement links TRBV5-1 to TRBJ1-1; 8 bases line up with TRBD1. Germline V CDR1 and CDR2: SGHRS, YFSETQ. The CDR3 contains 15 residues. Trimming removed 0 bases from V and 5 bases from J; junction bases left unmatched: 6. The CDR3 region has the DNA TGCGCCAGCAGCTTGGTTCAGGGGGCGCGGACTGAAGCTTTCTTT. Its protein product is CASSLVQGARTEAFF.

This clonotype was seen repeatedly, ten times or more. CDR3 loop: CASSPRGTGTYNEQFF. CDR3 DNA: TGTGCCAGCAGCCCCAGGGGGACAGGGACCTACAATGAGCAGTTCTTC. The chain is built from TRBV6-1 and TRBJ2-1; 9 nucleotides match TRBD1. J was trimmed by 2 bases and V by 6 bases; bases with no gene match: 8. Looked up from germline, CDR1 is MNHNS and CDR2 is SASEGT. The CDR3 runs to 16 residues.

This clonotype was counted at least ten times. This chain connects TRBV11-2 to TRBJ2-3; TRBD2 might be the D (6 bases). Germline assignment: CDR1 SGHAT and CDR2 FQNNGV. CDR3 length: 15 residues. V lost 5 bases to trimming and J lost 0 bases, with 12 bases between them. CDR3 residues: CASSPWGDSTDTQYF. The CDR3 DNA sequence: TGTGCCAGCAGCCCTTGGGGGGATAGCACAGATACGCAGTATTTT.

This clonotype was counted ten times or more. The chain joins TRBV3-1 to TRBJ2-1; D not certain. Germline CDR1 reads LGHDT; CDR2 reads YNNKEL (reference sequence). The CDR3 is 13 amino acids. Between the trimmed V and J ends, which lost 8 bases and 7 bases, there was a span of 15 bases. The DNA of the CDR3 is TGTGCCAGCGTCCCAATGGGTGGGAATGAGCAGTTCTTC. Translation: CASVPMGGNEQFF.

This clonotype was counted only a few times. The chain links TRBV12-3 or TRBV12-4 to TRBJ1-4, with TRBD1 matching 7 bases. Germline trimming cut 6 bases from V and 3 bases from J; bases unmatched to any gene: 10. The CDR3 totals 16 residues. CDR3 loop: CASRDNLRGANEKLFF. DNA of the CDR3: TGTGCCAGCAGAGATAATCTCAGGGGGGCTAATGAAAAACTGTTTTTT.

This clonotype was seen a handful of times. CDR3 sequence: CASSPLPGQGVDGYTF. The CDR3 region has the DNA TGTGCCAGTAGTCCTCTCCCGGGACAGGGGGTTGATGGCTACACCTTC. The rearrangement links TRBV19 to TRBJ1-2, with TRBD1 matching over 11 bases. After removal of 5 bases from V and 6 bases from J, the junction contained 11 bases not matched to a gene. Germline V gene data show CDR1 as LNHDA and CDR2 as SQIVND (reference sequence). The CDR3 extends over 16 amino acids.

Concerning this clonotype: A read error is likely here: a far larger clone is one base away. The V gene is TRBV12-3 or TRBV12-4, the J gene TRBJ2-1; 10 bases fit TRBD1. The J call is uncertain, as TRBJ2-3 better fits the DNA end. This CDR3 has 14 residues. The CDR3 sequence: CASSSDRGADTQYF. CDR3 bases: TGTGCCAGCAGTTCGGACAGGGGGGCAGATACGCAGTATTTT.

This clonotype was counted many times. V and J are TRBV12-3 or TRBV12-4 and TRBJ1-2; no definite D call. Trimming took off 1 base at V and 4 bases at J, with 10 bases between the two ends. CDR3 length: 14 residues. The CDR3 loop is CASSLGAESYGYTF. The CDR3 DNA is TGTGCCAGCAGTTTAGGCGCGGAGTCCTATGGCTACACCTTC.

This clonotype has at least ten counts. The chain combines TRBV6-2 or TRBV6-3 with TRBJ1-5; no firm D call. Germline values: CDR1 MNHEY, CDR2 SVGEGT. This CDR3 contains 16 residues. V shed 6 bases and J shed 1 base, with 16 bases lying between them. The CDR3 reads CASRSELRASNQPQHF. In DNA form, the CDR3 reads TGTGCCAGCAGGTCCGAGCTAAGAGCCAGCAATCAGCCCCAGCATTTT.

This clonotype was picked up many times. The genes are TRBV11-1 and TRBJ2-5; D gene uncertain. With 0 bases removed from V and 4 bases from J, the gap between germline ends came to 3 bases. Germline CDR1 is SGHAT and CDR2 is FQDESV (reference sequence). The CDR3 runs 12 residues. In nucleotides, the CDR3 is TGTGCCAGCAGCTTAGCGTCAGAGACCCAGTACTTC. Protein: CASSLASETQYF.

This clonotype was seen ten or more times. The V and J genes are TRBV28 and TRBJ2-5; D may be TRBD2 (5 bases). Trimming pared 0 bases from V and 5 bases from J, leaving 16 bases between. The V gene's germline CDR1 is MDHEN and CDR2 SYDVKM. The CDR3 contains 16 residues. CDR3 bases: TGTGCCAGCAGTTTATGGGCGGGTATGGGTTTTGAGACCCAGTACTTC. Its protein is CASSLWAGMGFETQYF.

This clonotype has a count of ten or more. The genes are TRBV11-2 and TRBJ1-1, with a possible D match to TRBD1 (6 bases). The CDR3 has 15 residues. V was clipped by 0 bases and J by 3 bases, with 11 bases between them. Per the germline V gene, CDR1 is SGHAT and CDR2 is FQNNGV. The chain's CDR3 is CASSLDWKGDTEAFF. The CDR3 nucleotides read TGTGCCAGCAGCTTAGATTGGAAGGGGGACACTGAAGCTTTCTTT. The full variable domain, in which reference TRBV11-2 and TRBJ1-1 provide the parts outside the CDR3, is EAGVAQSPRYKIIEKRQSVAFWCNPISGHATLYWYQQILGQGPKLLIQFQNNGVVDDSQLPKDRFSAERLKGVDSTLKIQPAKLEDSAVYLCASSLDWKGDTEAFFGQGTRLTVV.

This chain connects TRBV19 to TRBJ1-5; 9 nucleotides agree with TRBD1. Germline V gene sequence: CDR1 LNHDA, CDR2 SQIVND (reference sequence). The CDR3 consists of 19 residues. The ends lost 7 bases at V and 2 bases at J; junction bases unmatched: 18. The CDR3 loop reads CASIGQTGGAGVGNQPQHF. Written as DNA, the CDR3 is TGTGCCAGTATCGGCCAAACAGGGGGCGCCGGAGTAGGCAATCAGCCCCAGCATTTT.

Many counts were recorded for this clonotype. The V and J genes are TRBV6-5 and TRBJ2-7, with D perhaps TRBD1 (6 bases). With 2 bases removed from V and 2 bases from J, the gap between germline ends came to 10 bases. The CDR3 spans 14 residues. The germline V gene has CDR1 MNHEY and CDR2 SVGAGI. The DNA of the CDR3 is TGTGCCAGCAGTTACGAACAGGGAGCCTACGAGCAGTACTTC. Translated: CASSYEQGAYEQYF.